Below are 3 T cell receptor beta chains sequenced from a single sample in a study of cytomegalovirus exposure and HLA in healthy donors. The PCR employed 60 Vbeta primers together with 13 Jbeta primers. The assay was immunoSEQ multiplex PCR, and TCRdb's table has in-frame clones only and misses some. The sample has about 210,000 clones; around 80% are singletons. Sample: PBMCs. These receptors were collected from a man aged 25-40 years in good health and CMV-seronegative.

This clone was recorded a few times. The chain has TRBV15 and TRBJ2-1; D is perhaps TRBD1 (5 bases). Trimming took 4 bases from V and 7 from J, leaving 14 bases between them. CDR3 length: 14 amino acids. From germline, CDR1 is LNHNV and CDR2 YYDKDF (reference sequence). CDR3 in amino acids: CATSTAGLGNEQFF. The CDR3 DNA sequence: TGTGCCACCAGCACAGCAGGGTTGGGGAATGAGCAGTTCTTC.

As regards this clone: The sample has other DNA sequences that encode this CDR3 too. CDR3 amino acids: CASSVGSGANTGELFF. The CDR3 coding sequence is TGTGCCAGCAGCGTAGGAAGCGGGGCGAACACCGGGGAGCTGTTTTTT. The chain uses TRBV9 and TRBJ2-2, with TRBD2 matching 7 bases. Germline V lookup: CDR1 SGDLS, CDR2 YYNGEE. The trim removed 0 bases at V and 0 bases at J, leaving 2 bases unmatched. The CDR3 has 16 residues. The whole variable domain, filled in from reference TRBV9 and TRBJ2-2, reads DSGVTQTPKHLITATGQRVTLRCSPRSGDLSVYWYQQSLDQGLQFLIQYYNGEERAKGNILERFSAQQFPDLHSELNLSSLELGDSALYFCASSVGSGANTGELFFGEGSRLTVL.

This clone was picked up a small number of times. The CDR3 loop is CASSLLAGRGYEQYF. In nucleotides, the CDR3 is TGTGCCAGCAGCCTTCTAGCGGGGAGAGGCTACGAGCAGTACTTC. This rearrangement joins TRBV7-8 to TRBJ2-7; the match to TRBD2 covers 9 bases. This CDR3 is 15 amino acids long. CDR1 and CDR2 from the germline V gene are SGHVS and FQNEAQ. The V and J ends lost 5 bases and 3 bases, in that order; junction bases with no gene match: 8.